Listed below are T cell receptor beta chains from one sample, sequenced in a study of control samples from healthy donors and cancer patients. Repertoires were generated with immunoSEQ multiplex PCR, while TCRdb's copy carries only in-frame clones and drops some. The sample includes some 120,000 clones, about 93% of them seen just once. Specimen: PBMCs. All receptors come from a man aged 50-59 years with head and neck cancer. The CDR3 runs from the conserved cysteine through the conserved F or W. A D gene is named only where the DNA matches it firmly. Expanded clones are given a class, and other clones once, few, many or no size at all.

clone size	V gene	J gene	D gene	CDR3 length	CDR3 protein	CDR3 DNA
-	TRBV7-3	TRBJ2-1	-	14	CASSLMVQMDEQFF	TGTGCCAGCAGCTTAATGGTACAGATGGATGAGCAGTTCTTC
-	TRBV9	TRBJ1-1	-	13	CASSSEVGTEAFF	TGTGCCAGCAGCTCCGAGGTCGGTACTGAAGCTTTCTTT
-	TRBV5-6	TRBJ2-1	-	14	CASSPGGFYNEQFF	TGTGCCAGCAGCCCCGGGGGATTCTACAATGAGCAGTTCTTC
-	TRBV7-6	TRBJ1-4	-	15	CASSSHRTATEKLFF	TGTGCCAGCAGCTCCCACCGGACCGCGACTGAAAAACTGTTTTTT
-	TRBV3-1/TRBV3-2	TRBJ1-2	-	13	CASSQDLVSGYTF	TGTGCCAGCAGCCAAGACCTTGTTTCGGGCTACACCTTC
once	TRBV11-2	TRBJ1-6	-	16	CASSGQGSSYNSPLHF	TGTGCCAGCAGCGGTCAGGGAAGTTCCTATAATTCACCCCTCCACTTT
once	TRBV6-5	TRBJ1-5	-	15	CASKGQANSNQPQHF	TGTGCCAGCAAAGGGCAGGCAAATAGCAATCAGCCCCAGCATTTT
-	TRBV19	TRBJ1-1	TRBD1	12	CATRQGASEAFF	TGTGCCACCAGACAGGGGGCTTCTGAAGCTTTCTTT
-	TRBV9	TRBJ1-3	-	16	CASSATGTSSGNTIYF	TGTGCCAGCAGCGCCACCGGGACGAGCTCTGGAAACACCATATATTTT
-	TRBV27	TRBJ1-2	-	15	CASSLGGSRVEGYTF	TGTGCCAGCAGTCTCGGGGGAAGCCGAGTAGAGGGCTACACCTTC
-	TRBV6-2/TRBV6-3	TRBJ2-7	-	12	CASSSLSYEQYF	TGTGCCAGCAGTTCCCTCTCCTACGAGCAGTACTTC
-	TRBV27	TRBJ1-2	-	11	CASRSTWGYTF	TGTGCCAGCAGATCAACTTGGGGCTACACCTTC
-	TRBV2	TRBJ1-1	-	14	CASSEIGLDTEAFF	TGTGCCAGCAGTGAAATTGGACTCGACACTGAAGCTTTCTTT
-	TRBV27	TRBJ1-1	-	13	CASRSEGKTEAFF	TGTGCCAGCCGCTCGGAAGGGAAAACTGAAGCTTTCTTT
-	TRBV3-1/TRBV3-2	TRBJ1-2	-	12	CASSRANYGYTF	TGTGCCAGCAGCCGAGCTAACTATGGCTACACCTTC
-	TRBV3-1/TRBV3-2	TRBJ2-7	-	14	CASSPQYDTYEQYF	TGTGCCAGCAGCCCCCAATACGACACTTATGAGCAGTACTTC
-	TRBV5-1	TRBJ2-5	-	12	CASSLKGETQYF	TGCGCCAGCAGCTTGAAAGGCGAGACCCAGTACTTC
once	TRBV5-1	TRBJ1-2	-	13	CASSLIQRDGYTF	TGCGCCAGCAGCTTAATACAGAGGGATGGCTACACCTTC
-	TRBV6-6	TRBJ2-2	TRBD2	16	CASKSWGGTDTGELFF	TGTGCCAGCAAGTCTTGGGGGGGAACCGACACCGGGGAGCTGTTTTTT
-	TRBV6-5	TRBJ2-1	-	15	CASRRTGPSYNEQFF	TGTGCCAGCAGGCGGACGGGTCCCTCCTACAATGAGCAGTTCTTC
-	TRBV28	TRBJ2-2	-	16	CASSPFGGRNTGELFF	TGTGCCAGCAGTCCTTTCGGGGGCCGGAACACCGGGGAGCTGTTTTTT
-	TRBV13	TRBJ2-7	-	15	CASSSEPTPSYEQYF	TGTGCCAGCAGCTCAGAACCGACTCCTTCCTACGAGCAGTACTTC
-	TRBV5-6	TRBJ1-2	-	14	CASSLGSGERGYTF	TGTGCCAGCAGCCTAGGTTCAGGGGAAAGGGGCTACACCTTC
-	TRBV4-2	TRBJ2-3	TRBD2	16	CASSLTTSGGPDTQYF	TGTGCCAGCAGCCTAACCACTAGCGGGGGGCCAGATACGCAGTATTTT
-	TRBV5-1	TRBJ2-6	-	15	CASTRTASGANVLTF	TGCGCCAGCACCCGGACAGCCTCTGGGGCCAACGTCCTGACTTTC
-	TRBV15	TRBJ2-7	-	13	CATSRDRPYEQYF	TGTGCCACCAGCAGAGATCGCCCCTACGAGCAGTACTTC
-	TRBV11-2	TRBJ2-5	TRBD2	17	CASSFQGGLAGKETQYF	TGTGCCAGCAGCTTCCAAGGGGGACTAGCGGGAAAAGAGACCCAGTACTTC
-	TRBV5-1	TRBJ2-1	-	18	CASSLWATGRSWGDEQFF	TGCGCCAGCAGCTTGTGGGCTACGGGGCGGTCCTGGGGTGATGAGCAGTTCTTC
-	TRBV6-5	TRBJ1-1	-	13	CASSYGTNTEAFF	TGTGCCAGCAGTTACGGTACGAACACTGAAGCTTTCTTT
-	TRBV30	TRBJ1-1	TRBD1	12	CAWRDRGTEAFF	TGTGCCTGGAGGGACAGGGGAACTGAAGCTTTCTTT
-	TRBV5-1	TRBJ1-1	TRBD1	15	CASSWTRGGNTEAFF	TGCGCCAGCAGCTGGACCAGGGGGGGAAACACTGAAGCTTTCTTT
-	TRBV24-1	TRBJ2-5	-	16	CATSDPTGKSQETQYF	TGTGCCACCAGTGACCCGACAGGAAAGAGCCAAGAGACCCAGTACTTC
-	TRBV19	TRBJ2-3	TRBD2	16	CASTRTGTSFTDTQYF	TGTGCCAGTACTCGAACCGGGACTAGCTTTACAGATACGCAGTATTTT
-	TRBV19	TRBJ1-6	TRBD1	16	CASSSAGGQGSSPLHF	TGTGCCAGTAGTTCCGCTGGGGGACAGGGGTCTTCACCCCTCCACTTT
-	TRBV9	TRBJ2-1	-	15	CASSVRQGVDDEQFF	TGTGCCAGCAGCGTAAGACAAGGGGTCGACGATGAGCAGTTCTTC
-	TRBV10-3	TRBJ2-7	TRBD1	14	CAIRSDRAAYEQYF	TGTGCCATCAGGTCGGACAGGGCGGCCTACGAGCAGTACTTC
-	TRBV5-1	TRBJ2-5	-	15	CASSYQSRQQETQYF	TGCGCCAGCAGTTATCAAAGCCGACAGCAAGAGACCCAGTACTTC
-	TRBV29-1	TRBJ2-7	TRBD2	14	CSVEGAGGSHEQYF	TGCAGCGTTGAAGGGGCGGGGGGGAGCCACGAGCAGTACTTC
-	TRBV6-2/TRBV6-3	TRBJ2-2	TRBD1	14	CASSYGQGNGELFF	TGTGCCAGCAGTTATGGACAGGGGAACGGGGAGCTGTTTTTT
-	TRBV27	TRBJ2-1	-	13	CASRNQMRDEQFF	TGTGCCAGCAGGAACCAAATGAGGGATGAGCAGTTCTTC
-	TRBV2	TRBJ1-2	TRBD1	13	CASSDRGDYGYTF	TGTGCCAGCAGTGACAGGGGGGACTATGGCTACACCTTC
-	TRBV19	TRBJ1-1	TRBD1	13	CASSGQGETEAFF	TGTGCCAGTTCAGGACAGGGAGAAACTGAAGCTTTCTTT
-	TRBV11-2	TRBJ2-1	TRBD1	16	CASSLSEGGKYNEQFF	TGTGCCAGCAGCTTATCTGAAGGGGGCAAATACAATGAGCAGTTCTTC
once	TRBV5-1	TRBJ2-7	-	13	CASSLGGTYEQYF	TGCGCCAGCAGCTTGGGCGGGACCTACGAGCAGTACTTC
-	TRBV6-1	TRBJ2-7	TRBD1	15	CASSEQGTVSYEQYF	TGTGCCAGCAGTGAACAAGGGACAGTCTCCTACGAGCAGTACTTC
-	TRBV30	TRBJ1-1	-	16	CAWRAIGEGKFTEAFF	TGTGCCTGGAGGGCTATAGGCGAGGGGAAGTTTACTGAAGCTTTCTTT
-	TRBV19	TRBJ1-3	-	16	CASSIYYSNSGNTIYF	TGTGCCAGTAGTATTTACTATTCTAACTCTGGAAACACCATATATTTT
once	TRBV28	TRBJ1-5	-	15	CAGKAGTLPSQPQHF	TGTGCCGGCAAAGCCGGGACTCTACCCAGTCAGCCCCAGCATTTT
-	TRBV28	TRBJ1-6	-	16	CASRPGGVAVYSPLHF	TGTGCCAGCAGACCCGGAGGGGTCGCAGTTTATTCACCCCTCCACTTT
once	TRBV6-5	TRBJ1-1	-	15	CASSYSVPGGTEAFF	TGTGCCAGCAGTTACTCAGTCCCGGGGGGCACTGAAGCTTTCTTT
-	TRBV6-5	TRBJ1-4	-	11	CASRLNEKLFF	TGTGCCAGCAGATTGAATGAAAAACTGTTTTTT
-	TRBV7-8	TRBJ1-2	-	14	CASSTRTRDYGYTF	TGTGCCAGCAGCACCAGAACCAGGGACTATGGCTACACCTTC
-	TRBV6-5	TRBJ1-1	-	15	CASSYSPGPYTEAFF	TGTGCCAGCAGTTACTCGCCAGGGCCCTACACTGAAGCTTTCTTT